A single sample gave rise to the 8 T cell receptor beta chains below, sequenced in a study of cytomegalovirus exposure and HLA in healthy donors. The PCR had 60 Vbeta and 13 Jbeta primers. Clones were sequenced by immunoSEQ multiplex PCR, and TCRdb holds only the in-frame ones, with some missing. The data show about 140,000 clones, over 60% seen once. Sequencing was carried out using PBMCs. These receptors were collected from a man aged 35 to 55 in good health and CMV-seronegative.

This rearrangement joins TRBV5-1 to TRBJ2-5; 7 bases fit TRBD1. The junction had 6 bases not matched to a gene; V was cut back by 4 bases and J by 0 bases. The CDR3 covers 15 residues. CDR1 and CDR2 from the germline V gene are SGHRS and YFSETQ. This CDR3 is CASSPQTGNQETQYF. The CDR3 nucleotides read TGCGCCAGCAGCCCGCAGACAGGGAACCAAGAGACCCAGTACTTC.

Here the CDR3 DNA reads TGTGCCAGCAGTGTGGTTAGGGGCTCTGAAGCTTTCTTT. This encodes CASSVVRGSEAFF. The chain carries TRBV6-4 and TRBJ1-1; tentatively, D is TRBD1 (5 bases). CDR3 size: 13 residues. Per germline, CDR1 MRHNA and CDR2 SNTAGT. V gave up 4 bases and J gave up 6 bases, with 12 bases separating them.

The J gene is TRBJ1-4, the V gene TRBV4-3, with a tentative D call TRBD1 (5 bases). The germline V gene encodes CDR1 LGHNA and CDR2 YSLEER. V was clipped by 0 bases and J by 7 bases, with 15 bases between them. The CDR3 sequence is 16 residues long. The CDR3 nucleotides are TGCGCCAGCAGCCAAGATCCCCAGGGCCCCTTTGAAAAACTGTTTTTT. Protein product: CASSQDPQGPFEKLFF.

This clone was found a few times. The chain couples TRBV19 to TRBJ2-1, with 7 positions matching TRBD2. The CDR3 runs to 15 residues. Per germline, CDR1 LNHDA and CDR2 SQIVND (reference sequence). Trimming took 7 bases from V and 0 from J; bases not matched to a gene: 6. DNA for the CDR3: TGTGCCAGTATGGGACTAAGCCACTCCTACAATGAGCAGTTCTTC. Its translation: CASMGLSHSYNEQFF.

The rearrangement joins TRBV7-9 to TRBJ1-1, with D possibly being TRBD1 (6 bases). The CDR3 is 15 amino acids. CDR1 is SEHNR and CDR2 is FQNEAQ in the germline V gene (reference sequence). V was clipped by 5 bases and J by 0 bases, with 13 bases between them. The CDR3 sequence: CASSPSDSLNTEAFF. CDR3 nucleotide sequence: TGTGCCAGCAGCCCCTCGGACAGTCTGAACACTGAAGCTTTCTTT.

For this clone: Other DNA sequences from this sample encode an identical CDR3 as well. This chain joins TRBV7-2 and TRBJ2-7; 7 nucleotides match TRBD1. The J segment lost 4 bases and the V segment lost 5 bases, leaving 11 bases of the junction unmatched. The CDR3 sequence is 15 residues long. In germline, CDR1 is SGHTA, CDR2 FQGNSA. The DNA of the CDR3 is TGTGCCAGCAGCCCTAGGACAGGTGGAGAATACGAGCAGTACTTC. Its protein is CASSPRTGGEYEQYF.

The chain is built from TRBV7-9 and TRBJ2-1, with unresolved D. Trimming took off 2 bases at V and 6 bases at J, with 5 bases between the two ends. The germline V gene encodes CDR1 SEHNR and CDR2 FQNEAQ (reference sequence). The CDR3 contains 12 residues. CDR3 region: CASSLLLNEQFF. CDR3 nucleotide sequence: TGTGCCAGCAGCTTACTCCTCAATGAGCAGTTCTTC.

The V call is TRBV14, the J call TRBJ2-7; TRBD2 agrees at 9 bases. Germline V lookup: CDR1 SGHDN, CDR2 FVKESK. Trimming at V came to 2 bases and at J to 3 bases, leaving 5 bases not matched to a gene. CDR3 length: 15 residues. CDR3 nucleotide sequence: TGTGCCAGCAGCCAATCTAGCGGGATGAGCTACGAGCAGTACTTC. Protein product: CASSQSSGMSYEQYF.